Listed here are 17 T cell receptor beta chains from one sample, sequenced in a study of T-cell memory formation after mild COVID-19. One entry per CDR3 protein results from TCRdb running MiXCR on the 5' RACE reads. The data contain about 130,000 distinct CDR3 sequences, less than 25% of them singletons. The sample consisted of PBMCs or a T cell subset sorted from them (not recorded which). The origin of the receptors is an adult woman who had mild COVID-19 (a few samples of this study predate the infection). Cell type and time point are not known.

This chain uses TRBV4-2 with TRBJ2-3, with 10 bases matching TRBD2. Germline V lookup: CDR1 LGHNA, CDR2 YNFKEQ. J gave up 1 base and V 4 bases, and 11 bases lay outside the gene matches. The CDR3 is made up of 18 amino acids. The CDR3 reads CASSLSSGSPVRTDTQYF. In DNA, the CDR3 is TGTGCCAGCAGCCTCTCTAGCGGGAGCCCCGTCCGCACAGATACGCAGTATTTT.

The chain combines TRBV7-2 with TRBJ2-3; 9 nucleotides match TRBD2. V was pared by 1 base and J by 9 bases, with 2 bases of the junction left unmatched. This CDR3 is 13 amino acids long. CDR1 is SGHTA and CDR2 is FQGNSA in the germline V gene. The CDR3 here is CASSLGGTSTQYF. CDR3 DNA: TGTGCCAGCAGCTTAGGCGGGACTAGCACGCAGTATTTT.

Many counts were recorded for this clonotype. The V call is TRBV29-1, the J call TRBJ2-1; D is undetermined. The CDR3 totals 13 residues. From germline, CDR1 is SQVTM and CDR2 ANQGSEA. The V and J ends lost 6 bases and 0 bases respectively, with 9 bases between them. The CDR3 sequence: CSVGRGSYNEQFF. The CDR3 DNA is TGCAGCGTCGGACGCGGCTCCTACAATGAGCAGTTCTTC.

The CDR3 reads CASSWTSGRLDEQFF. The CDR3 DNA sequence: TGTGCCAGCAGCTGGACTAGCGGGAGGCTGGATGAGCAGTTCTTC. The V call is TRBV7-8, the J call TRBJ2-1; TRBD2 matches 14 bases. V was clipped by 4 bases and J by 8 bases; unmatched bases: 4. The CDR3 is 15 amino acids. CDR1 SGHVS and CDR2 FQNEAQ come from the germline V gene.

This sequence joins TRBV7-2 and TRBJ2-2, with TRBD2 identical over 13 bases. The junction had 6 bases not matched to a gene; V was cut back by 0 bases and J by 5 bases. The CDR3 extends over 18 amino acids. The germline V gene has CDR1 SGHTA and CDR2 FQGNSA. In DNA, the CDR3 is TGTGCCAGCAGCTTAGCACTAGCGGGAGGGCCTCATACCGGGGAGCTGTTTTTT. It translates to CASSLALAGGPHTGELFF.

V gene TRBV9 combines with J gene TRBJ1-3; D uncertain. This CDR3 is built from 15 residues. The germline V and J ends were trimmed by 4 bases and 0 bases, with 11 bases remaining between them. Germline V gene sequence: CDR1 SGDLS, CDR2 YYNGEE. The CDR3 region has the DNA TGTGCCAGCAGCTCTAATGGGGACTCTGGAAACACCATATATTTT. Encoded protein: CASSSNGDSGNTIYF.

This clonotype turned up a few times. This chain links TRBV24-1 with TRBJ1-1, with 10 bases identical to TRBD1. This CDR3 contains 14 residues. V shed 7 bases, J shed 5 bases, and the junction held 6 bases outside the gene matches. The germline gives CDR1 KGHDR, CDR2 SFDVKD. The CDR3 coding sequence is TGTGCCACCAGAGGACAGGGGGACCTGACTGAAGCTTTCTTT. Amino acids: CATRGQGDLTEAFF.

This clonotype was counted between two and nine times. The rearrangement links TRBV5-1 to TRBJ1-2; possibly TRBD1 for D (6 bases). The CDR3 is made up of 16 amino acids. From germline, CDR1 is SGHRS and CDR2 YFSETQ. The germline V and J ends were trimmed by 1 base and 4 bases, with 17 bases remaining between them. CDR3 sequence (DNA): TGCGCCAGCAGCTTGACGCTTTCTGGACAGAGCTATGGCTACACCTTC. Protein product: CASSLTLSGQSYGYTF.

The chain recombines TRBV9 with TRBJ1-2, with TRBD1 identical over 9 bases. With 0 bases clipped from V and 2 bases from J, the junction kept 5 bases outside the gene matches. Germline CDR1 is SGDLS and CDR2 is YYNGEE. The CDR3 is 16 amino acids. The CDR3 reads CASSVDPGQGNYGYTF. The CDR3 DNA sequence: TGTGCCAGCAGCGTAGATCCGGGACAGGGCAACTATGGCTACACCTTC. Supplemented by reference TRBV9 and TRBJ1-2, the full variable domain reads DSGVTQTPKHLITATGQRVTLRCSPRSGDLSVYWYQQSLDQGLQFLIQYYNGEERAKGNILERFSAQQFPDLHSELNLSSLELGDSALYFCASSVDPGQGNYGYTFGSGTRLTVV.

This clonotype was picked up a small number of times. V gene TRBV10-3 combines with J gene TRBJ2-7, with 7 nucleotides matching TRBD1. V lost 0 bases, J lost 10 bases, and 6 bases stayed unmatched. Germline CDR1 and CDR2: ENHRY and SYGVKD. CDR3 length: 13 amino acids. CDR3 protein: CAISESGQLDQYF. The CDR3 coding sequence is TGTGCCATCAGTGAGTCGGGACAGTTAGATCAGTACTTC.

The chain carries TRBV6-6 and TRBJ1-5; TRBD1 agrees at 7 bases. Looked up from germline, CDR1 is MNHNY and CDR2 is SVGAGI (reference sequence). The CDR3 has 14 residues. Trimming cost V 6 bases and J 4 bases; bases outside gene matches: 6. The CDR3 coding sequence is TGTGCCAGCAGCCCCGGGACAGCAAATCAGCCCCAGCATTTT. Protein sequence: CASSPGTANQPQHF.

This chain joins TRBV11-1 and TRBJ2-3; 7 positions agree with TRBD1. This CDR3 region has 16 residues. V gave up 6 bases and J gave up 1 base; unmatched junction bases: 10. The germline V gene encodes CDR1 SGHAT and CDR2 FQDESV (reference sequence). CDR3 nucleotide sequence: TGTGCCAGCAGTTCGGGGAAGGGGGCGGGCACAGATACGCAGTATTTT. This translates into CASSSGKGAGTDTQYF.

V and J are TRBV6-5 and TRBJ2-7; 11 bases are a match to TRBD1. CDR3 length equals 14 residues. The V gene end was trimmed by 5 bases and the J gene end by 4 bases; junction bases not matched to a gene: 4. CDR1 and CDR2 from the germline V gene are MNHEY and SVGAGI. CDR3 in DNA: TGTGCCAGCAGTGGCGGGACAGGGGGGTACGAGCAGTACTTC. Translation: CASSGGTGGYEQYF.

V gene TRBV20-1 combines with J gene TRBJ2-5; D uncertain. Deletions cut 3 bases from V and 4 bases from J, with 21 bases between. Germline-derived CDR1 and CDR2 are DFQATT and SNEGSKA (reference sequence). CDR3 length equals 16 residues. The CDR3 region is CSASPPFRIGLETQYF. The CDR3 bases are TGCAGTGCTAGCCCACCGTTCAGGATAGGTTTAGAGACCCAGTACTTC.

This clonotype was recorded a few times. This chain joins TRBV12-3 or TRBV12-4 and TRBJ1-5; D is possibly TRBD1 (5 bases). Trimming took off 3 bases at V and 3 bases at J, with 9 bases between the two ends. CDR3 length: 14 residues. CDR3 sequence: CASSFAGNNQPQHF. The CDR3 coding sequence is TGTGCCAGCAGTTTTGCAGGGAACAATCAGCCCCAGCATTTT.

The table lists this clonotype with a few counts. The CDR3 sequence is CASSFGGRGLPYEQYF. For the CDR3, the DNA is TGTGCCAGCAGCTTCGGCGGGAGGGGATTACCCTACGAGCAGTACTTC. The chain combines TRBV7-2 with TRBJ2-7; 9 bases match TRBD2. V was clipped by 3 bases and J by 2 bases; unmatched bases: 8. Germline V gene lookup returns CDR1 SGHTA and CDR2 FQGNSA. The CDR3 runs 16 residues.

This clonotype showed up just once. As DNA, the CDR3 is TGTGCCAGCATGGTCCAGGGGACGGACACTGAAGCTTTCTTT. This translates into CASMVQGTDTEAFF. The V gene is TRBV12-3 or TRBV12-4, the J gene TRBJ1-1; the D gene is possibly TRBD1 (6 bases). The germline V and J ends were trimmed by 7 bases and 3 bases, with 15 bases remaining between them. The CDR3 contains 14 residues.